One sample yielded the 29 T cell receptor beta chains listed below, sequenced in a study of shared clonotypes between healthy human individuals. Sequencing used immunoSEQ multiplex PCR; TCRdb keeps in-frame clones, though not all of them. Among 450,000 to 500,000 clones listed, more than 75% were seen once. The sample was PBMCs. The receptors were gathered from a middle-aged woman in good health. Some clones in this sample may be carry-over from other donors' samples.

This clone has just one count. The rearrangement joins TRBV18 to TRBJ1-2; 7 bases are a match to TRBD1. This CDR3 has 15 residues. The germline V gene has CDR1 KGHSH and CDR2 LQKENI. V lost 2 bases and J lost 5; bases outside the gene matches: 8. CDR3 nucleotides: TGTGCCAGCTCACCAAGGGACAGTAAAGTATATGGCTACACCTTC. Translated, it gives CASSPRDSKVYGYTF.

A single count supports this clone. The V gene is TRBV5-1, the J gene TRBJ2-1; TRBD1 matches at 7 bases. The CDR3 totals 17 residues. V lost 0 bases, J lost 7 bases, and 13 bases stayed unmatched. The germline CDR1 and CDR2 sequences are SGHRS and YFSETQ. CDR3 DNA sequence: TGCGCCAGCAGCTTGGATTTACCGGGACAGAGGACTAATGAGCAGTTCTTC. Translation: CASSLDLPGQRTNEQFF.

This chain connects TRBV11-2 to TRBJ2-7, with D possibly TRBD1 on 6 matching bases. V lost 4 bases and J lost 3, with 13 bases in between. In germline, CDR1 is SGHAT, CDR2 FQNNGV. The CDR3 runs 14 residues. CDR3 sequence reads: CASSSVSQGYEQYF. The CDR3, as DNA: TGTGCCAGCAGCTCCGTCTCACAGGGCTACGAGCAGTACTTC.

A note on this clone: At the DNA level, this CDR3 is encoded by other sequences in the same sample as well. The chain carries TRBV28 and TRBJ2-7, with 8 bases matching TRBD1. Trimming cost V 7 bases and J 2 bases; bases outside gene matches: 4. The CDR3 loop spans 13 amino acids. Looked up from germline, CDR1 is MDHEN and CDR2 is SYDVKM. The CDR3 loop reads CASTRTGTYEQYF. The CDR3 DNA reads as TGTGCCAGCACTCGGACAGGGACCTACGAGCAGTACTTC. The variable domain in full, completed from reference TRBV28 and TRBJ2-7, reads DVKVTQSSRYLVKRTGEKVFLECVQDMDHENMFWYRQDPGLGLRLIYFSYDVKMKEKGDIPEGYSVSREKKERFSLILESASTNQTSMYLCASTRTGTYEQYFGPGTRLTVT.

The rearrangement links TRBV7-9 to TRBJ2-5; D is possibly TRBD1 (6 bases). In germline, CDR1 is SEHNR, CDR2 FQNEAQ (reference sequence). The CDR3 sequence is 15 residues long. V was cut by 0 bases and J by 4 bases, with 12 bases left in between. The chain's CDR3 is CASSLASQGGETQYF. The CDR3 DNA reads TGTGCCAGCAGCTTAGCGTCACAGGGTGGAGAGACCCAGTACTTC.

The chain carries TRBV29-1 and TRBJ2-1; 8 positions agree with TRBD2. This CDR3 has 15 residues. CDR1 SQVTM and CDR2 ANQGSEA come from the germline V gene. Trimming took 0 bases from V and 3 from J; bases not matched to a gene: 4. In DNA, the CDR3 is TGCAGCGTTGAAGATCCAGCGGGAGACTACAATGAGCAGTTCTTC. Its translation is CSVEDPAGDYNEQFF.

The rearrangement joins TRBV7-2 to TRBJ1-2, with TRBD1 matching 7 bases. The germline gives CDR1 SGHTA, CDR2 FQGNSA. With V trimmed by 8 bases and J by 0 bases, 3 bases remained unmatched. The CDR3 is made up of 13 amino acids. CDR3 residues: CASRGQANYGYTF. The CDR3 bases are TGTGCCAGCCGTGGACAGGCTAACTATGGCTACACCTTC.

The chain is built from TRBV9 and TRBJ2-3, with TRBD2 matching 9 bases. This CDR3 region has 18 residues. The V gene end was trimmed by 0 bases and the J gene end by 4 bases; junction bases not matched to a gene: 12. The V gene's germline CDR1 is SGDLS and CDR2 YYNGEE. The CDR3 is CASSVATPGLAGPDTQYF. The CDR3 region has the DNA TGTGCCAGCAGCGTAGCTACCCCGGGGCTAGCGGGGCCAGATACGCAGTATTTT.

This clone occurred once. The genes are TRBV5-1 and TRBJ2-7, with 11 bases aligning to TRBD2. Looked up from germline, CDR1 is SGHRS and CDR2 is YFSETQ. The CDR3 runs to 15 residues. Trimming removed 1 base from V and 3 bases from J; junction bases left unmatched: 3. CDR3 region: CASSLLAGGLYEQYF. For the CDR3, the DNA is TGCGCCAGCAGCTTGCTAGCGGGAGGACTCTACGAGCAGTACTTC.

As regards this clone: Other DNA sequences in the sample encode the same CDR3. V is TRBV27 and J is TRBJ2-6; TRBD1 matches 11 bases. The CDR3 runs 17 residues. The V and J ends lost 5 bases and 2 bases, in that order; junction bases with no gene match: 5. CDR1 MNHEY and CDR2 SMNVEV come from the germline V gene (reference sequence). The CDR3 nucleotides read TGTGCCAGCAGTCCGGGACAGGGGGTGACTGGGGCCAACGTCCTGACTTTC. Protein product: CASSPGQGVTGANVLTF.

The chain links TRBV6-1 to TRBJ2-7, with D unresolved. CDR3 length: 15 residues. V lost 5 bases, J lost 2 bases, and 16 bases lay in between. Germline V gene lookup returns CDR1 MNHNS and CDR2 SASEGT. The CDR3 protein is CASSSTPVGTYEQYF. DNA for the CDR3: TGTGCCAGCAGTTCGACTCCGGTCGGTACCTACGAGCAGTACTTC.

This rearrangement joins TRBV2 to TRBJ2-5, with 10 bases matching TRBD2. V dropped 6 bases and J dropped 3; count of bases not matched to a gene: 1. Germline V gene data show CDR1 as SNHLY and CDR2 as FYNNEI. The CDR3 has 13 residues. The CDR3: CASRLAGEETQYF. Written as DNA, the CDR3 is TGTGCCAGCAGGCTAGCGGGAGAAGAGACCCAGTACTTC.

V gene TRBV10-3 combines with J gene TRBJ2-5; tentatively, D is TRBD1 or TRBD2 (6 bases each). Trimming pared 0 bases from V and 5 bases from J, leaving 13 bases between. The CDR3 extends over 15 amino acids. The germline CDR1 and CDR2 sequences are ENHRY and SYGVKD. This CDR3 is CAISESGGTWETQYF. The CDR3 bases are TGTGCCATCAGTGAGTCGGGGGGCACTTGGGAGACCCAGTACTTC.

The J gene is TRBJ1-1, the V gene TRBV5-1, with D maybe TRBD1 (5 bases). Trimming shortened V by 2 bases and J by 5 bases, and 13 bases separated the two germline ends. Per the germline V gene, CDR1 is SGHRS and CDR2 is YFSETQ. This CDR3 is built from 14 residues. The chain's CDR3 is CASSFAGRGTEAFF. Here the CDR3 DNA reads TGCGCCAGCAGCTTTGCAGGACGGGGGACTGAAGCTTTCTTT.

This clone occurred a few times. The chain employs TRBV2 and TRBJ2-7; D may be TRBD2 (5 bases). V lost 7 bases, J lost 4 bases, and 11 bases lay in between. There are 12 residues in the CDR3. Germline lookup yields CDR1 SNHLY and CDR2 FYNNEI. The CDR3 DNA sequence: TGTGCCAGCAATGGGAGAAATTACGAGCAGTACTTC. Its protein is CASNGRNYEQYF.

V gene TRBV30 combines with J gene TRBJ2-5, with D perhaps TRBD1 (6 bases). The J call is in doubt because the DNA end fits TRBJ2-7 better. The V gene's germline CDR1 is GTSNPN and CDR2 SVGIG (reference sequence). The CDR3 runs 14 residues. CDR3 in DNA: TGTGCCTGGAGTGTACAGGGCCTCTCCTACGAGCAGTACTTC. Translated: CAWSVQGLSYEQYF.

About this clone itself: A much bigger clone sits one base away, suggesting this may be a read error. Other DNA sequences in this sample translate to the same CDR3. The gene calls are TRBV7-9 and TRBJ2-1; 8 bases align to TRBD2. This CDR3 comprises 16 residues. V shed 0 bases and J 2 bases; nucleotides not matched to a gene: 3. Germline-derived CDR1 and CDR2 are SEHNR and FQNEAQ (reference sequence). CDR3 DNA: TGTGCCAGCAGCTTAGCATTAGCGGGAACCTACAATGAGCAGTTCTTC. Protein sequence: CASSLALAGTYNEQFF.

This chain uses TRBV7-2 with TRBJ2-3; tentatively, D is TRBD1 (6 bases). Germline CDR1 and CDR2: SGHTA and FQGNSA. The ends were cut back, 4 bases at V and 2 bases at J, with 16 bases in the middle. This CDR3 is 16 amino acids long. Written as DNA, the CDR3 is TGTGCCAGCAGCTCCGGACAGACTAAAACCACAGATACGCAGTATTTT. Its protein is CASSSGQTKTTDTQYF.

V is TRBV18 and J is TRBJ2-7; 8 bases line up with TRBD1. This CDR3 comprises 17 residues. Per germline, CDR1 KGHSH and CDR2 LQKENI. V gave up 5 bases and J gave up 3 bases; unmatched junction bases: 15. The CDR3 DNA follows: TGTGCCAGCTCAGGGGAAGGGTCGGACAGGGCTCTCTACGAGCAGTACTTC. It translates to CASSGEGSDRALYEQYF.

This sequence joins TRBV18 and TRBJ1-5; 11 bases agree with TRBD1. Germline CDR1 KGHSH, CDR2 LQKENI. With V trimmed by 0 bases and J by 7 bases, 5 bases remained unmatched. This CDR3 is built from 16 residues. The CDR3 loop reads CASSPPGQGAGQPQHF. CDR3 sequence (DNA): TGTGCCAGCTCACCACCCGGACAGGGGGCCGGGCAGCCCCAGCATTTT.

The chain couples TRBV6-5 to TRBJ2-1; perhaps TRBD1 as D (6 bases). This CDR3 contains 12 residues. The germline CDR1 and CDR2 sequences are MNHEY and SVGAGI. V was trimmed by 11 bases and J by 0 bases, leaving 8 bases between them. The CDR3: CASGDSYNEQFF. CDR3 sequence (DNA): TGTGCCTCAGGGGACTCCTACAATGAGCAGTTCTTC.

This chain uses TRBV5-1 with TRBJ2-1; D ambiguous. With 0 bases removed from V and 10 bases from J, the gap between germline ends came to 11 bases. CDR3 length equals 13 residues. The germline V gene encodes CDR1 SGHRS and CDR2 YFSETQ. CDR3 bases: TGCGCCAGCAGCTTGGAAGCAGGACCAGAGCAGTTCTTC. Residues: CASSLEAGPEQFF.

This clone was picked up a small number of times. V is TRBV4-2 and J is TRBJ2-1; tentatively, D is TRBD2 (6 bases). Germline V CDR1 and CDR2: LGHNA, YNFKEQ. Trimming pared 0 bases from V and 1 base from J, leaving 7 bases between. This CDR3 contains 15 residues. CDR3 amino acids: CASSQEEGSYNEQFF. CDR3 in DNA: TGTGCCAGCAGCCAAGAGGAGGGGTCCTACAATGAGCAGTTCTTC.

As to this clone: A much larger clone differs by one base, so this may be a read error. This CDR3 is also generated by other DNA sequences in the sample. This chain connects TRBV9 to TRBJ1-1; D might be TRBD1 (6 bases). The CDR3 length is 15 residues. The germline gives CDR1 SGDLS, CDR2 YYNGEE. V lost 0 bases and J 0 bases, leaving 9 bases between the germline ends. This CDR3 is CASSVGGAVNTEAFF. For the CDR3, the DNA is TGTGCCAGCAGCGTAGGGGGGGCGGTGAACACTGAAGCTTTCTTT.

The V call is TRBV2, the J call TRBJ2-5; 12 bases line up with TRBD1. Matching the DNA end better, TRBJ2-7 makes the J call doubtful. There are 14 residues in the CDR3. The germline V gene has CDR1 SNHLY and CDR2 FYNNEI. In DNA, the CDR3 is TGTGCCAGCAGCGGGACAGGGGGCCGCTACGAGCAGTACTTC. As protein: CASSGTGGRYEQYF.

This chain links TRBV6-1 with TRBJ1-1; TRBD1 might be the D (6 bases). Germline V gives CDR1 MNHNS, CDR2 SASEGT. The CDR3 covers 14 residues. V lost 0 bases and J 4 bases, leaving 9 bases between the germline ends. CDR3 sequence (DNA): TGTGCCAGCAGTGAAGCGAGCAGGGGCACTGAAGCTTTCTTT. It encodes CASSEASRGTEAFF.

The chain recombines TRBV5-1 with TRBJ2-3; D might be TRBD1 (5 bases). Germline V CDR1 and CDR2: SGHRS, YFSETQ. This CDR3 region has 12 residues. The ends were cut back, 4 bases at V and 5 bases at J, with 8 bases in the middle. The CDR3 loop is CASSAREDTQYF. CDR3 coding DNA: TGCGCCAGCAGCGCCAGGGAAGATACGCAGTATTTT.

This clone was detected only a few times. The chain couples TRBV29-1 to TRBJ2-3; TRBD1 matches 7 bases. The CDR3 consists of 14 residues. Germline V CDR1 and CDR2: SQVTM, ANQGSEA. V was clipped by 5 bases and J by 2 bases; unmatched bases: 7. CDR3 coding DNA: TGCAGCGTTCTGGGACAGCTCAACACAGATACGCAGTATTTT. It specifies CSVLGQLNTDTQYF.

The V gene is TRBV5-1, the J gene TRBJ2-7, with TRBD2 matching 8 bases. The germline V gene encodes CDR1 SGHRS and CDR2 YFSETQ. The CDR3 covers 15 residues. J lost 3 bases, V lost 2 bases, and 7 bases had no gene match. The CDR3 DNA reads TGCGCCAGCAGCTTTAGCGGGACGGATCTCTACGAGCAGTACTTC. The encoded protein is CASSFSGTDLYEQYF.